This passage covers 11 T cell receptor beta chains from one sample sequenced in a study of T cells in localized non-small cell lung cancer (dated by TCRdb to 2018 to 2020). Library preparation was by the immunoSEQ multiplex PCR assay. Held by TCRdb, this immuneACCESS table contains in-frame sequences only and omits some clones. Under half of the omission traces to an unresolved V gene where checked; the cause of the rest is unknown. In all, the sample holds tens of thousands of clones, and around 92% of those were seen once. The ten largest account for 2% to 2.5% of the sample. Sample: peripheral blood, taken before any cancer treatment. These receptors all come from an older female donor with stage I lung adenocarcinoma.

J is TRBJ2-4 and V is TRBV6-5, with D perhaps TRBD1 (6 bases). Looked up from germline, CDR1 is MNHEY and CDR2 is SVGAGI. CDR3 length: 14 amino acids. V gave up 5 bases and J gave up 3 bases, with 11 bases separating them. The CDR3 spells CASSPSGVKNIQYF. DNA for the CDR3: TGTGCCAGCAGTCCCTCAGGGGTCAAAAACATTCAGTACTTC.

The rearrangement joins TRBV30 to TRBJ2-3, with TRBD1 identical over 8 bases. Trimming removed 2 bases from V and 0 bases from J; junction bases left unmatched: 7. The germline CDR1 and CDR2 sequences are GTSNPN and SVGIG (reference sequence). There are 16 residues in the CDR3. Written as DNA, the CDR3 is TGTGCCTGGAGTTGGACAGGGCGCTCTAGCACAGATACGCAGTATTTT. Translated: CAWSWTGRSSTDTQYF.

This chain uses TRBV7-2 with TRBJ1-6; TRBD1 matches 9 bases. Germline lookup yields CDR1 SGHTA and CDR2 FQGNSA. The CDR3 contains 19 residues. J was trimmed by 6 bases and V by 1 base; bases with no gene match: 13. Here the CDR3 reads CASSLVGQGRTYGNSPLHF. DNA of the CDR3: TGTGCCAGCAGCTTAGTAGGACAGGGGAGGACTTACGGTAATTCACCCCTCCACTTT.

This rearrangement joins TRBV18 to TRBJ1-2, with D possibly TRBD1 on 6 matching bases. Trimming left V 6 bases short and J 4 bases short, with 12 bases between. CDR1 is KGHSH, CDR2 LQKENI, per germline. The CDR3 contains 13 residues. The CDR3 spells CASSSGRGYGYTF. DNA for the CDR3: TGTGCCAGCTCGTCTGGCAGGGGCTATGGCTACACCTTC.

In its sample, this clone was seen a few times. The CDR3 region is CASSLASEAQYF. The CDR3 DNA sequence: TGCGCCAGCAGCTTGGCCTCGGAGGCGCAGTACTTC. The chain couples TRBV5-1 to TRBJ2-7; the D gene is possibly TRBD2 (5 bases). Per the germline V gene, CDR1 is SGHRS and CDR2 is YFSETQ. This CDR3 is 12 amino acids long. Trimming removed 0 bases at V and 9 bases at J, with 10 bases between.

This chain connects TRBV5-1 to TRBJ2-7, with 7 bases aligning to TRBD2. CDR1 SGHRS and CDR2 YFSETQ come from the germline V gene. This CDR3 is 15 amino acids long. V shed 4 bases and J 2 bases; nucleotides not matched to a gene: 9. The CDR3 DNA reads TGCGCCAGCAGCCCCGACGGGACTAAAACCTACGAGCAGTACTTC. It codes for CASSPDGTKTYEQYF. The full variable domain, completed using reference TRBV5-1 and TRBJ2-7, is KAGVTQTPRYLIKTRGQQVTLSCSPISGHRSVSWYQQTPGQGLQFLFEYFSETQRNKGNFPGRFSGRQFSNSRSEMNVSTLELGDSALYLCASSPDGTKTYEQYFGPGTRLTVT.

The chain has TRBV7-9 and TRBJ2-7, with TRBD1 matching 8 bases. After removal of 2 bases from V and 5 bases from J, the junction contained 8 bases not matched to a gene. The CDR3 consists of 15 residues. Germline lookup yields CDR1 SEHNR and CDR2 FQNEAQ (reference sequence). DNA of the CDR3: TGTGCCAGCAGCTTACGCCCAGGGGGCGACGACGAGCAGTACTTC. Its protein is CASSLRPGGDDEQYF.

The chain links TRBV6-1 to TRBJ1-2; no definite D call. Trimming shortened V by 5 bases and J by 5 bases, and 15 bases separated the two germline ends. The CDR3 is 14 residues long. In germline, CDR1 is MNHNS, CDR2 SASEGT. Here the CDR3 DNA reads TGTGCCAGCAGTAACCTCCTTCTGGGTTATGGCTACACCTTC. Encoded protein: CASSNLLLGYGYTF.

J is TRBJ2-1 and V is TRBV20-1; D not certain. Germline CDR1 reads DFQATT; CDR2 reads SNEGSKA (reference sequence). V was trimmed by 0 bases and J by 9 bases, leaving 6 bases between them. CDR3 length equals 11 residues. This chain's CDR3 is CSARDNGEQFF. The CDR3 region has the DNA TGCAGTGCTAGAGATAACGGTGAGCAGTTCTTC.

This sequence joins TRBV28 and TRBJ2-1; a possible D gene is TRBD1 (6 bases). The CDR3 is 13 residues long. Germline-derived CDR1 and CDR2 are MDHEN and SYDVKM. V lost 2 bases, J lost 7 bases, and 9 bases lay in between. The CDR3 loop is CASSLLRGNEQFF. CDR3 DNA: TGTGCCAGCAGTTTACTCAGGGGAAATGAGCAGTTCTTC.

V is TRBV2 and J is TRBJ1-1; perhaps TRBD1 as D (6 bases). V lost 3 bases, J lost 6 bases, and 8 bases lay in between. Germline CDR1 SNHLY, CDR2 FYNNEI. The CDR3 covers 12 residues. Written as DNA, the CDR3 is TGTGCCAGCAGTGAGGGGGGCTCTGAAGCTTTCTTT. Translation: CASSEGGSEAFF.